This entry lists 27 T cell receptor beta chains sequenced from one sample in a study of preoperative IRX-2 immunotherapy in early breast cancer. Documented treatment: preoperative locoregional IRX-2 cytokine immunotherapy. The data were produced by immunoSEQ multiplex PCR, yet TCRdb's version contains in-frame clones alone and is incomplete. The sample records about 43,000 clones, approximately 95% being singletons. This material consisted of tumor tissue, taken after IRX-2 immunotherapy. These receptors were taken from a human donor with breast cancer.

The chain employs TRBV5-4 and TRBJ2-2; D might be TRBD2 (6 bases). Looked up from germline, CDR1 is SGHNT and CDR2 is YYREEE (reference sequence). V was trimmed by 4 bases and J by 2 bases, leaving 18 bases between them. This CDR3 spans 17 amino acids. CDR3 sequence reads: CASSPGGQGGNTGELFF. DNA of the CDR3: TGTGCCAGCAGCCCCGGTGGTCAGGGAGGTAACACCGGGGAGCTGTTTTTT.

V is TRBV4-1 and J is TRBJ2-5; no clear D gene. The V end lost 0 bases, the J end lost 0 bases, and 8 bases lay between the germline ends. Germline values: CDR1 MGHRA, CDR2 YSYEKL. This CDR3 contains 15 residues. CDR3 sequence: CASSQDTAYQETQYF. The CDR3 DNA sequence: TGCGCCAGCAGCCAAGATACAGCATACCAAGAGACCCAGTACTTC.

J is TRBJ2-1 and V is TRBV5-1; the D gene is possibly TRBD2 (5 bases). Trimming took off 4 bases at V and 7 bases at J, with 21 bases between the two ends. Germline V gene lookup returns CDR1 SGHRS and CDR2 YFSETQ. The CDR3 covers 16 residues. CDR3 loop: CASSRSDFPSGNEQFF. CDR3 bases: TGCGCCAGCAGCCGATCGGACTTCCCTTCGGGAAATGAGCAGTTCTTC.

The V gene is TRBV4-3, the J gene TRBJ1-6; TRBD1 aligns across 7 bases. The CDR3 loop spans 15 amino acids. Germline values: CDR1 LGHNA, CDR2 YSLEER. Trimming at V came to 4 bases and at J to 7 bases, leaving 7 bases not matched to a gene. CDR3 in DNA: TGCGCCAGCAGCCGTACGACAGGGTCGAATTCACCCCTCCACTTT. This encodes CASSRTTGSNSPLHF.

This clone was observed a single time. The chain recombines TRBV6-6 with TRBJ2-5; 12 nucleotides agree with TRBD2. Near its end, the DNA agrees better with TRBJ2-7, so the J call may be wrong. There are 15 residues in the CDR3. Germline V gene lookup returns CDR1 MNHNY and CDR2 SVGAGI (reference sequence). CDR3 amino acids: CASSSTSGGFDEQYF. DNA of the CDR3: TGTGCCAGCAGTTCCACTAGCGGGGGGTTCGACGAGCAGTACTTC.

The V gene is TRBV2, the J gene TRBJ1-5; D is perhaps TRBD1 (5 bases). The germline V and J ends were trimmed by 0 bases and 1 base, with 10 bases remaining between them. Germline lookup yields CDR1 SNHLY and CDR2 FYNNEI. The CDR3 runs 16 residues. The DNA for the CDR3 is TGTGCCAGCAGTGAAGCTGGGCGGGGGAGCAATCAGCCCCAGCATTTT. Its protein is CASSEAGRGSNQPQHF. The full variable domain, completed using reference TRBV2 and TRBJ1-5, is EPEVTQTPSHQVTQMGQEVILRCVPISNHLYFYWYRQILGQKVEFLVSFYNNEISEKSEIFDDQFSVERPDGSNFTLKIRSTKLEDSAMYFCASSEAGRGSNQPQHFGDGTRLSIL.

This chain uses TRBV30 with TRBJ2-3; 7 nucleotides match TRBD2. With V trimmed by 8 bases and J by 2 bases, 4 bases remained unmatched. The CDR3 sequence is 12 residues long. CDR1 GTSNPN and CDR2 SVGIG come from the germline V gene (reference sequence). This CDR3 is CAREDLTDTQYF. CDR3 in DNA: TGTGCCCGGGAGGACCTCACAGATACGCAGTATTTT.

This chain links TRBV7-6 with TRBJ2-1, with D possibly TRBD2 on 5 matching bases. Trimming cost V 5 bases and J 4 bases, with 18 bases left between them. Germline assignment: CDR1 SGHVS and CDR2 FNYEAQ. This CDR3 region has 16 residues. The CDR3 nucleotides read TGTGCCAGCAGCGGAGCGTGGGTGGGAGTTTACAATGAGCAGTTCTTC. It codes for CASSGAWVGVYNEQFF.

V gene TRBV30 combines with J gene TRBJ2-7; 13 bases are a match to TRBD2. After removal of 2 bases from V and 4 bases from J, the junction contained 5 bases not matched to a gene. Germline V gene sequence: CDR1 GTSNPN, CDR2 SVGIG (reference sequence). CDR3 length: 15 amino acids. The DNA of the CDR3 is TGTGCCTGGAGTCCACTAGCGGGGGGGCTATACGAGCAGTACTTC. It specifies CAWSPLAGGLYEQYF. Filled out from reference TRBV30 and TRBJ2-7, the complete variable domain reads SQTIHQWPATLVQPVGSPLSLECTVEGTSNPNLYWYRQAAGRGLQLLFYSVGIGQISSEVPQNLSASRPQDRQFILSSKKLLLSDSGFYLCAWSPLAGGLYEQYFGPGTRLTVT.

This chain links TRBV18 with TRBJ1-1, with no clear D. The CDR3 consists of 13 residues. Germline assignment: CDR1 KGHSH and CDR2 LQKENI. The V and J ends lost 4 bases and 10 bases respectively, with 16 bases between them. The CDR3 coding sequence is TGTGCCAGCTCACTAGGTCCCGCTAAAGGAGCTTTCTTT. Translating it yields CASSLGPAKGAFF.

This rearrangement joins TRBV27 to TRBJ1-5; weak D call: TRBD1 (5 bases). CDR3 length: 16 amino acids. Trimming stripped 1 base from V and 7 bases from J, with 17 bases between. Germline lookup yields CDR1 MNHEY and CDR2 SMNVEV (reference sequence). The CDR3, as DNA: TGTGCCAGCAGTTTATTTTACACCCAGGGAGTACAGCCCCAGCATTTT. Protein product: CASSLFYTQGVQPQHF.

This clone was picked up one time. V usage is TRBV11-2 and J usage is TRBJ2-5; 10 bases are shared with TRBD2. J was trimmed by 2 bases and V by 3 bases; bases with no gene match: 3. The germline V gene has CDR1 SGHAT and CDR2 FQNNGV. This CDR3 spans 15 amino acids. CDR3 DNA: TGTGCCAGCAGCTTTCTAGCGGGGGATCAAGAGACCCAGTACTTC. Its translation is CASSFLAGDQETQYF.

The genes are TRBV5-1 and TRBJ1-4, with 10 bases lining up with TRBD1. The CDR3 runs 14 residues. Germline CDR1 is SGHRS and CDR2 is YFSETQ. Trimming at V came to 4 bases and at J to 13 bases, leaving 10 bases not matched to a gene. CDR3 sequence reads: CASSTAGTGVSLFF. The CDR3, as DNA: TGCGCCAGCAGCACAGCCGGGACAGGGGTATCACTGTTTTTT.

The gene calls are TRBV6-5 and TRBJ1-4; unclear D gene. Per germline, CDR1 MNHEY and CDR2 SVGAGI. Trimming took off 6 bases at V and 8 bases at J, with 16 bases between the two ends. This CDR3 has 14 residues. CDR3 coding DNA: TGTGCCAGCAGGCCGCACGCCACATCCGAAAAACTGTTTTTT. This encodes CASRPHATSEKLFF.

The rearrangement uses TRBV6-5 and TRBJ2-7; TRBD2 agrees at 12 bases. Germline values: CDR1 MNHEY, CDR2 SVGAGI. The CDR3 has 16 amino acids. Trimming took 4 bases from V and 4 from J; bases not matched to a gene: 8. DNA for the CDR3: TGTGCCAGCAGTTTCTCCCCCGGGACTAGCGGGTACGAGCAGTACTTC. Translation: CASSFSPGTSGYEQYF.

V is TRBV19 and J is TRBJ2-7; 12 bases are shared with TRBD2. This CDR3 comprises 16 residues. The V and J ends lost 1 base and 1 base, in that order; junction bases with no gene match: 2. Germline CDR1 reads LNHDA; CDR2 reads SQIVND (reference sequence). The CDR3 is CASSIGLAGVSYEQYF. Written as DNA, the CDR3 is TGTGCCAGTAGTATAGGACTAGCGGGAGTTTCCTACGAGCAGTACTTC.

This chain uses TRBV7-3 with TRBJ2-1; no firm D call. With 5 bases removed from V and 0 bases from J, the gap between germline ends came to 8 bases. CDR1 and CDR2 from the germline V gene are SGHTA and FQGTGA. CDR3 length equals 14 residues. The CDR3 here is CASSMGSSYNEQFF. The DNA of the CDR3 is TGTGCCAGCAGCATGGGAAGCTCCTACAATGAGCAGTTCTTC.

The chain joins TRBV5-4 to TRBJ1-2; unclear D gene. Germline V gives CDR1 SGHNT, CDR2 YYREEE (reference sequence). V was pared by 4 bases and J by 5 bases, with 18 bases between. The CDR3 contains 15 residues. Here the CDR3 DNA reads TGTGCCAGCAGCCCCCAGGTCGTCGCCGCATATGGCTACACCTTC. Translated: CASSPQVVAAYGYTF.

The V call is TRBV27, the J call TRBJ2-1, with D perhaps TRBD1 (5 bases). The CDR3 covers 16 residues. The V gene's germline CDR1 is MNHEY and CDR2 SMNVEV (reference sequence). V lost 7 bases and J lost 0, with 16 bases in between. The DNA for the CDR3 is TGTGCCAGCACGCGATTTTGGGGCGGCTCCTACAATGAGCAGTTCTTC. Its protein is CASTRFWGGSYNEQFF.

This chain links TRBV19 with TRBJ2-3, with D perhaps TRBD2 (6 bases). Trimming stripped 1 base from V and 3 bases from J, with 11 bases between. This CDR3 has 15 residues. The germline CDR1 and CDR2 sequences are LNHDA and SQIVND (reference sequence). CDR3 DNA: TGTGCCAGTAGTATAGGGGAGGACCAGACAGATACGCAGTATTTT. It is translated as CASSIGEDQTDTQYF.

This chain uses TRBV18 with TRBJ2-2; unclear D gene. Germline V gene lookup returns CDR1 KGHSH and CDR2 LQKENI. This CDR3 region has 15 residues. V was pared by 5 bases and J by 5 bases, with 15 bases between. The CDR3 here is CASSSTRISTGELFF. Written as DNA, the CDR3 is TGTGCCAGCTCATCGACGAGGATTTCGACCGGGGAGCTGTTTTTT.

The V gene is TRBV7-9, the J gene TRBJ2-7; 10 positions match TRBD2. V was pared by 2 bases and J by 6 bases, with 10 bases of the junction left unmatched. This CDR3 has 16 residues. CDR1 is SEHNR, CDR2 FQNEAQ, per germline (reference sequence). This CDR3 reads CASSLSLAGAHSEQYF. In DNA, the CDR3 is TGTGCCAGCAGCTTATCCCTAGCGGGAGCTCACTCCGAGCAGTACTTC.

This clone appeared once. The rearrangement uses TRBV19 and TRBJ2-7; D is ambiguous. Germline-derived CDR1 and CDR2 are LNHDA and SQIVND (reference sequence). CDR3 length equals 13 residues. Deletions cut 5 bases from V and 2 bases from J, with 10 bases between. The CDR3 DNA follows: TGTGCCAGTAGTGCAGGACCGGCCTACGAGCAGTACTTC. Its translation is CASSAGPAYEQYF.

The DNA for the CDR3 is TGTGCCAGCATTAACAAGGGGACCTATGGCTACACCTTC. Its protein product is CASINKGTYGYTF. V usage is TRBV6-5 and J usage is TRBJ1-2; tentative D call: TRBD1 (5 bases). The V gene's germline CDR1 is MNHEY and CDR2 SVGAGI. V lost 7 bases and J lost 4, with 13 bases in between. The CDR3 extends over 13 amino acids.

This chain uses TRBV7-2 with TRBJ2-5; possible D gene TRBD2, 6 bases. The CDR3 loop spans 14 amino acids. Per germline, CDR1 SGHTA and CDR2 FQGNSA. V lost 1 base, J lost 2 bases, and 8 bases lay in between. CDR3 protein: CASSLGGGQETQYF. Written as DNA, the CDR3 is TGTGCCAGCAGCTTAGGGGGAGGTCAAGAGACCCAGTACTTC. The full variable domain, rest sourced from reference TRBV7-2 and TRBJ2-5, is GAGVSQSPSNKVTEKGKDVELRCDPISGHTALYWYRQSLGQGLEFLIYFQGNSAPDKSGLPSDRFSAERTGGSVSTLTIQRTQQEDSAVYLCASSLGGGQETQYFGPGTRLLVL.

The V call is TRBV29-1, the J call TRBJ2-3; D is unclear. V lost 4 bases and J lost 0, with 8 bases in between. The CDR3 has 13 residues. CDR1 and CDR2 from the germline V gene are SQVTM and ANQGSEA. The CDR3 spells CSVVLQSTDTQYF. The CDR3 DNA is TGCAGCGTTGTACTACAGAGCACAGATACGCAGTATTTT.

J is TRBJ2-5 and V is TRBV11-2, with no clear D. The germline V and J ends were trimmed by 2 bases and 6 bases, with 10 bases remaining between them. The CDR3 is 13 residues long. Germline CDR1 SGHAT, CDR2 FQNNGV. The CDR3 sequence: CASSLQRLQTQYF. CDR3 coding DNA: TGTGCCAGCAGCTTACAGCGCCTTCAGACCCAGTACTTC.